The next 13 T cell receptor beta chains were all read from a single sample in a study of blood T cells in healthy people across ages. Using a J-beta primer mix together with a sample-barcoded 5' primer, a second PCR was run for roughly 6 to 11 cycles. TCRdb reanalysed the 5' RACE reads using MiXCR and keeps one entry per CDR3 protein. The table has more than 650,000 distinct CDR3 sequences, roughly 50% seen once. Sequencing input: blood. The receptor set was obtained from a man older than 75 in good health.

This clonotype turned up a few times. CDR3 DNA sequence: TGTGCCAGCAGCGAAGAAGGGGTGGGGGCCTCCGAGCAGTACTTC. Its translation: CASSEEGVGASEQYF. V gene TRBV5-6 combines with J gene TRBJ2-7, with D possibly being TRBD1 (6 bases). CDR1 is SGHDT, CDR2 YYEEEE, per germline. The CDR3 spans 15 residues. V was trimmed by 4 bases and J by 6 bases, leaving 20 bases between them.

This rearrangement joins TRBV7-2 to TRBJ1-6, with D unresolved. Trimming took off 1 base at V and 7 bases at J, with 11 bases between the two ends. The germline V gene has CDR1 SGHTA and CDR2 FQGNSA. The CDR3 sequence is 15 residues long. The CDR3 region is CASSLVVLINSPLHF. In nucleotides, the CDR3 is TGTGCCAGCAGCTTAGTAGTCCTGATAAATTCACCCCTCCACTTT.

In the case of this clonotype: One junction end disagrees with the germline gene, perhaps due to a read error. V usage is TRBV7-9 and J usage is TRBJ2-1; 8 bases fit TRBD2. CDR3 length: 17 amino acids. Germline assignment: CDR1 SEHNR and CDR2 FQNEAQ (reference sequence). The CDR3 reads CASSLAIAGLTYSEQFF. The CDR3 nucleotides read TGTGCCAGCAGCTTAGCGATAGCGGGACTAACCTACAGTGAGCAGTTCTTC.

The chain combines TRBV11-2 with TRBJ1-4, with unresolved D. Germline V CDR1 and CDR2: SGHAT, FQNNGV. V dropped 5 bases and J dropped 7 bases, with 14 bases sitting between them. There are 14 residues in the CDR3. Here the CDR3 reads CASSPGGPSEKLFF. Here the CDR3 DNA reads TGTGCCAGCAGCCCGGGAGGGCCTTCTGAAAAACTGTTTTTT.

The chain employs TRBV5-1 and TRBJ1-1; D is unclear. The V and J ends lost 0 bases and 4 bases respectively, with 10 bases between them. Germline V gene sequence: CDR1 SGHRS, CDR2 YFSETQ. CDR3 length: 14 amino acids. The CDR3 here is CASSLAYQSTEAFF. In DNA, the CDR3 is TGCGCCAGCAGCTTGGCCTACCAGAGCACTGAAGCTTTCTTT.

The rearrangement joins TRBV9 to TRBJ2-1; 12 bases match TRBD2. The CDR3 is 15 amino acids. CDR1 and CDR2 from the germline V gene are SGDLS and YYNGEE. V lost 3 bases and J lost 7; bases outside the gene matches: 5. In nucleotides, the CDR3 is TGTGCCAGCAGCGGTACTAGCGGGGGGCTTAATGAGCAGTTCTTC. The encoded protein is CASSGTSGGLNEQFF.

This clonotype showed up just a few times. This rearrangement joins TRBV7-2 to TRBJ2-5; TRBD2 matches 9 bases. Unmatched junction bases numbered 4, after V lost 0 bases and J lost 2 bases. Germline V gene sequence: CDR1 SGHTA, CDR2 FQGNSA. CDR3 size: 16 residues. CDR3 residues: CASSLAMTSGQETQYF. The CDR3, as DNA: TGTGCCAGCAGCTTAGCTATGACTAGCGGTCAAGAGACCCAGTACTTC. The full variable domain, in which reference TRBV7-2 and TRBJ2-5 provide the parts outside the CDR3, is GAGVSQSPSNKVTEKGKDVELRCDPISGHTALYWYRQSLGQGLEFLIYFQGNSAPDKSGLPSDRFSAERTGGSVSTLTIQRTQQEDSAVYLCASSLAMTSGQETQYFGPGTRLLVL.

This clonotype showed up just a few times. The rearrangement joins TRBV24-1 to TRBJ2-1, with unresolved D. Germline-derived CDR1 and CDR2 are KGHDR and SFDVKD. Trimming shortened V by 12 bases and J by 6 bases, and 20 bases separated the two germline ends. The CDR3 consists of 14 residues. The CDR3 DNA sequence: TGTGCCGCCTCAGCGCCTAGTAAGGGCAATGAGCAGTTCTTC. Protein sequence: CAASAPSKGNEQFF.

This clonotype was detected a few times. CDR3 in DNA: TGCAGTGCTAGAGCACACGAAAACCCAGGGGGCTGGGGAAGCAATCAGCCCCAGCATTTT. It translates to CSARAHENPGGWGSNQPQHF. The chain couples TRBV20-1 to TRBJ1-5, with TRBD1 identical over 8 bases. The V and J ends lost 1 base and 1 base, in that order; junction bases with no gene match: 18. This CDR3 region has 20 residues. Germline V gives CDR1 DFQATT, CDR2 SNEGSKA (reference sequence).

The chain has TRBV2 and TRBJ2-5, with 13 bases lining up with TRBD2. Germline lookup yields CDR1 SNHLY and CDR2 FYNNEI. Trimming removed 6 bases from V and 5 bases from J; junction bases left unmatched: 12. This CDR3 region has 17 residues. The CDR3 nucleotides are TGTGCCAGCAGAAATCCGGGACTAGCGGGGAAACGGGAGACCCAGTACTTC. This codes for CASRNPGLAGKRETQYF.

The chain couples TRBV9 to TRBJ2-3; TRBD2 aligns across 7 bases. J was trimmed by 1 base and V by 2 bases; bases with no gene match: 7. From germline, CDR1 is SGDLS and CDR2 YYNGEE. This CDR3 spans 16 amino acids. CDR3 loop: CASSVSRAGRTDTQYF. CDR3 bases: TGTGCCAGCAGCGTTTCACGAGCGGGACGCACAGATACGCAGTATTTT.

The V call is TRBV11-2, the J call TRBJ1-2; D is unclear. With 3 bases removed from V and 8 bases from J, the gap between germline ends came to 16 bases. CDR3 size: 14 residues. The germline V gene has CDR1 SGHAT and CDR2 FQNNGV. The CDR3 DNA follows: TGTGCCAGCAGCTTTTTCGGGCGACCGCCGGGCTACACCTTC. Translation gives CASSFFGRPPGYTF.

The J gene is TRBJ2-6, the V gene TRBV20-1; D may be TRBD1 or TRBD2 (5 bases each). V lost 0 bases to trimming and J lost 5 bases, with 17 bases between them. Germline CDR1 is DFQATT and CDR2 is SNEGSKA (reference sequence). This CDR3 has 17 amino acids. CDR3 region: CSARDGGPLGRANVLTF. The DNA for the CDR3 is TGCAGTGCTAGAGATGGGGGACCCCTGGGAAGGGCCAACGTCCTGACTTTC.